Below, 5 T cell receptor beta chains from the same sample are listed, as sequenced in a study of blood T cell repertoires in COVID-19. The table came from immunoSEQ multiplex PCR; TCRdb's copy has only in-frame clones and leaves some out. The table has about 390,000 clones, about 83% seen once. Sequences were obtained from PBMCs or T cells enriched from blood (not recorded which). All receptors derive from a woman in her 50s who had recovered from COVID-19.

About this clone itself: Additional DNA sequences in this sample encode the identical CDR3. The chain employs TRBV2 and TRBJ1-5; 7 positions match TRBD1. The CDR3 consists of 13 residues. Germline V gene data show CDR1 as SNHLY and CDR2 as FYNNEI. V was pared by 6 bases and J by 4 bases, with 3 bases of the junction left unmatched. CDR3: CASRRTGNQPQHF. The CDR3 DNA reads as TGTGCCAGCAGGCGGACAGGTAATCAGCCCCAGCATTTT.

The V gene is TRBV5-8, the J gene TRBJ1-3; TRBD1 aligns across 7 bases. From germline, CDR1 is SGHTS and CDR2 YDEGEE. V shed 4 bases and J 0 bases; nucleotides not matched to a gene: 7. The CDR3 consists of 16 residues. CDR3 sequence: CASSPRGWPSGNTIYF. The CDR3 nucleotides are TGTGCCAGCAGCCCCAGGGGGTGGCCCTCTGGAAACACCATATATTTT.

The gene calls are TRBV7-3 and TRBJ2-2; 7 bases line up with TRBD1. The germline V gene encodes CDR1 SGHTA and CDR2 FQGTGA. Germline trimming cut 5 bases from V and 1 base from J; bases unmatched to any gene: 7. There are 16 residues in the CDR3. The CDR3 sequence: CASSRGQVENTGELFF. CDR3 in DNA: TGTGCCAGCAGCCGAGGACAGGTTGAGAACACCGGGGAGCTGTTTTTT.

The chain is built from TRBV3-1 (or the pseudogene TRBV3-2) and TRBJ1-2; 9 bases agree with TRBD1. This CDR3 spans 14 amino acids. Germline assignment: CDR1 LGHDT and CDR2 YNNKEL (reference sequence). The J segment lost 6 bases and the V segment lost 6 bases, leaving 8 bases of the junction unmatched. The CDR3 sequence: CASRTGGRLDGYTF. CDR3 sequence (DNA): TGTGCCAGCAGAACAGGGGGCAGATTGGATGGCTACACCTTC.

This rearrangement joins TRBV3-1 (or the pseudogene TRBV3-2) to TRBJ2-3; TRBD2 matches 9 bases. The junction had 4 bases not matched to a gene; V was cut back by 1 base and J by 5 bases. Germline V CDR1 and CDR2: LGHDT, YNNKEL (reference sequence). There are 15 residues in the CDR3. In nucleotides, the CDR3 is TGTGCCAGCAGCCAAGGCGGGGGGGCGGTAGATACGCAGTATTTT. It encodes CASSQGGGAVDTQYF.